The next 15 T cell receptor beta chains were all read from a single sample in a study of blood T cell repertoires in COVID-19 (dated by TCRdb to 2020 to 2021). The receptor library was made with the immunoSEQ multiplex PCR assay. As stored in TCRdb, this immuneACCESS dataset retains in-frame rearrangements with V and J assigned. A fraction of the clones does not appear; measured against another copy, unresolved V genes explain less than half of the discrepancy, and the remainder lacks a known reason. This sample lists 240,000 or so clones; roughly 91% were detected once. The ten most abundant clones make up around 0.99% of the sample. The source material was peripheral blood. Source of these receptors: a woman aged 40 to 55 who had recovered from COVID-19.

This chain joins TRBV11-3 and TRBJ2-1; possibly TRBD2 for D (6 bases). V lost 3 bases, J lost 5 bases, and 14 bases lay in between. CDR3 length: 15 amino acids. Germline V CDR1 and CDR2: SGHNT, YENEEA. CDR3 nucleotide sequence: TGTGCCAGCAGCTTGGGCGGGGCTATGGACAATGAGCAGTTCTTC. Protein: CASSLGGAMDNEQFF.

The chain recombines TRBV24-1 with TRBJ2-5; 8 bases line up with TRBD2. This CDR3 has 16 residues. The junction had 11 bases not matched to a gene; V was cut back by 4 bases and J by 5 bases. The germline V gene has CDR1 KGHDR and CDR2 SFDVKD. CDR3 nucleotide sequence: TGTGCCACCAGTGACCCGCGACTAGCGTCGTGGGAGACCCAGTACTTC. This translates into CATSDPRLASWETQYF.

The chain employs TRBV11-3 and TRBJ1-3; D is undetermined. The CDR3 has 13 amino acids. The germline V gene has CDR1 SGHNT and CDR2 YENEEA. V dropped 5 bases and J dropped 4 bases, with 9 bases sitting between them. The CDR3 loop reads CASSLGVGNTIYF. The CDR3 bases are TGTGCCAGCAGCCTGGGAGTCGGAAACACCATATATTTT.

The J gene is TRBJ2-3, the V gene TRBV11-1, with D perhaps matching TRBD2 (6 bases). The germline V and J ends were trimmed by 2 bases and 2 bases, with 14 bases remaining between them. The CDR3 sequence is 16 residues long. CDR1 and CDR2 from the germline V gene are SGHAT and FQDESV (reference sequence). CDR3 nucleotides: TGTGCCAGCAGCTTACGAGGAGGGCTCCCCACAGATACGCAGTATTTT. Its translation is CASSLRGGLPTDTQYF.

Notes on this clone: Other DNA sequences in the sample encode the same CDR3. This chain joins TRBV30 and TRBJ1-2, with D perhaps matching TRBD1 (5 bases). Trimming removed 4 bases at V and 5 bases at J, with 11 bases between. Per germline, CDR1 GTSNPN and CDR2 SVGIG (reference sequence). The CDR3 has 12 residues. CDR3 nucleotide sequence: TGTGCCTGGACCTTGGGGGGTTATGGCTACACCTTC. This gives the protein CAWTLGGYGYTF. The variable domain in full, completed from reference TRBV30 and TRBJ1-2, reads SQTIHQWPATLVQPVGSPLSLECTVEGTSNPNLYWYRQAAGRGLQLLFYSVGIGQISSEVPQNLSASRPQDRQFILSSKKLLLSDSGFYLCAWTLGGYGYTFGSGTRLTVV.

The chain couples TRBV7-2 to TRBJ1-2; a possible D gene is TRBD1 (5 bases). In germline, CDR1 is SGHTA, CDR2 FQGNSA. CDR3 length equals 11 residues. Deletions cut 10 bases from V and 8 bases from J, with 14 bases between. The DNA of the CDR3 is TGTGCCACCCACGGGGGGGACGGCTACACCTTC. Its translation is CATHGGDGYTF.

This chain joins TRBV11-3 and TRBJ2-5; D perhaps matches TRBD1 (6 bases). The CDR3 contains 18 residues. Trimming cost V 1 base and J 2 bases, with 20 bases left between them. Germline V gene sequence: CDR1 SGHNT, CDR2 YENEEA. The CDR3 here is CASSLGAAPPQGQETQYF. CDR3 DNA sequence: TGTGCCAGCAGCTTAGGGGCCGCCCCCCCGCAGGGGCAAGAGACCCAGTACTTC.

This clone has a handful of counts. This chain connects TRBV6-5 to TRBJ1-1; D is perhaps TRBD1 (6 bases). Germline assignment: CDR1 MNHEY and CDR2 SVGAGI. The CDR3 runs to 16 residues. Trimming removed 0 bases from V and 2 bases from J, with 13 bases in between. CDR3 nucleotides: TGTGCCAGCAGTTACTCGATGTTTGGGGGCAACACTGAAGCTTTCTTT. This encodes CASSYSMFGGNTEAFF.

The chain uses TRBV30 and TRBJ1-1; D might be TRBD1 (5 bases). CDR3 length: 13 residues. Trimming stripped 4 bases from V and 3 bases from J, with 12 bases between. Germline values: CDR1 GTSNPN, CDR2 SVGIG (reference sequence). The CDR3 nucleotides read TGTGCCTGGATCGGGCAGGGATACACTGAAGCTTTCTTT. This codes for CAWIGQGYTEAFF. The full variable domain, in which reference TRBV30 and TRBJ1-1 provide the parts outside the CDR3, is SQTIHQWPATLVQPVGSPLSLECTVEGTSNPNLYWYRQAAGRGLQLLFYSVGIGQISSEVPQNLSASRPQDRQFILSSKKLLLSDSGFYLCAWIGQGYTEAFFGQGTRLTVV.

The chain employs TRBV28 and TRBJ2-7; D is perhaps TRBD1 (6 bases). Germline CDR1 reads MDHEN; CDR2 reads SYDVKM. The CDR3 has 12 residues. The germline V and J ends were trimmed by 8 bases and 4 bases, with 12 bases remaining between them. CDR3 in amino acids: CASGTPVYEQYF. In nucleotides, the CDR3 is TGTGCCAGCGGGACACCAGTTTACGAGCAGTACTTC.

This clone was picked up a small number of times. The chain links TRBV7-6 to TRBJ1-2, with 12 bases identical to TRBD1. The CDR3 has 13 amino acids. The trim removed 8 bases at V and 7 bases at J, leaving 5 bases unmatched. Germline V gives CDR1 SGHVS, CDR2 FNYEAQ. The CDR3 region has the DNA TGTGCCAGCCAGGGGACAGGGGGCGCTGGCTACACCTTC. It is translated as CASQGTGGAGYTF.

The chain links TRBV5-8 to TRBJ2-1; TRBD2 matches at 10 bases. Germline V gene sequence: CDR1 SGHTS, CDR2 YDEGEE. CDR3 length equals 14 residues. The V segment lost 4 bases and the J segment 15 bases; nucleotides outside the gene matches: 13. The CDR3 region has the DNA TGTGCCAGCAGCGATCGACTAGCGGGCACGTGGGGGTTCTTC. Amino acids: CASSDRLAGTWGFF.

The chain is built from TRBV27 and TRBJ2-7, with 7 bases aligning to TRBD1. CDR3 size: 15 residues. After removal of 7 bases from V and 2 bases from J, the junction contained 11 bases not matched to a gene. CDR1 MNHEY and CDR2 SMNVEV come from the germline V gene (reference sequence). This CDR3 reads CASTHSGTAPYEQYF. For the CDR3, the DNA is TGTGCCAGCACCCATTCCGGGACAGCACCCTACGAGCAGTACTTC.

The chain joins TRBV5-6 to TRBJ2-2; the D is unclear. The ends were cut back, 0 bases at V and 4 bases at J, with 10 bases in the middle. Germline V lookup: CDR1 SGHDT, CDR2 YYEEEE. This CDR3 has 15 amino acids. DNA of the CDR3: TGTGCCAGCAGCTTGGTCGGCGGCACCACCGGGGAGCTGTTTTTT. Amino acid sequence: CASSLVGGTTGELFF.

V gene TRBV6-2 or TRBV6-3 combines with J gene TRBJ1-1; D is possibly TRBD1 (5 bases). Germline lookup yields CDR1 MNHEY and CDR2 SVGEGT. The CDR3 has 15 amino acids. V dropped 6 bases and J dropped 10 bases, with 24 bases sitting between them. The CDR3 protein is CASSPTAVRGRRAFF. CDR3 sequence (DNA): TGTGCCAGCAGCCCTACTGCCGTTCGGGGGAGGAGAGCTTTCTTT.